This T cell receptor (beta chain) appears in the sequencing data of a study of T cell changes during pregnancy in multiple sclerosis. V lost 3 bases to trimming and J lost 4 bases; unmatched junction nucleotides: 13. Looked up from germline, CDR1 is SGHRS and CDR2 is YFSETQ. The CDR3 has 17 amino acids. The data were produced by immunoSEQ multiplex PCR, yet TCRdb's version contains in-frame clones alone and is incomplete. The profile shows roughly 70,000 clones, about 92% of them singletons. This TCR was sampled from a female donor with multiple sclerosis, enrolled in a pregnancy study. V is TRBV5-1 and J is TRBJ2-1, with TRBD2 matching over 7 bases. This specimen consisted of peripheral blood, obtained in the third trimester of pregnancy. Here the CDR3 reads CASSWGRDGTIYNEQFF. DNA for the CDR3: TGCGCCAGCAGCTGGGGACGGGACGGGACTATATACAATGAGCAGTTCTTC.